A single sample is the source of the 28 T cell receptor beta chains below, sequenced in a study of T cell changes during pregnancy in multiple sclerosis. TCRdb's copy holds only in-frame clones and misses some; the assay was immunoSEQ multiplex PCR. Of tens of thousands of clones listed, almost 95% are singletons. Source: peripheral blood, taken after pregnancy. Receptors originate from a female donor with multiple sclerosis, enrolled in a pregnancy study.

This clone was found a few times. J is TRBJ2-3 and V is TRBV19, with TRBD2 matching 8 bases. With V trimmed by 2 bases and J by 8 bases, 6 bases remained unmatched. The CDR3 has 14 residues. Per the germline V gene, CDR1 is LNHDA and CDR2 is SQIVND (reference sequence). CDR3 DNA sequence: TGTGCCAGTAGTATATTTCCCGGGGGGGCTACGCAGTATTTT. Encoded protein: CASSIFPGGATQYF.

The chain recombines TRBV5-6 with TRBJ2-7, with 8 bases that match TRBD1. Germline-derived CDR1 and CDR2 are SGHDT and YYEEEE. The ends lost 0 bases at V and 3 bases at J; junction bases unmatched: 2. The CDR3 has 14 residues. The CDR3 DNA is TGTGCCAGCAGCTTGGTTGACAGGGGCTACGAGCAGTACTTC. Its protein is CASSLVDRGYEQYF.

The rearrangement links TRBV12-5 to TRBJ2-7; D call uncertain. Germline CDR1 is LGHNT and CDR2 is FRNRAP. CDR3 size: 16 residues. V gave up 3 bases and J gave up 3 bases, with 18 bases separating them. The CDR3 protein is CASGFSILSLNYEQYF. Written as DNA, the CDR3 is TGTGCTAGTGGTTTCTCCATCTTGAGCCTTAACTACGAGCAGTACTTC. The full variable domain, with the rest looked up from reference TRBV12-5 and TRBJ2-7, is DARVTQTPRHKVTEMGQEVTMRCQPILGHNTVFWYRQTMMQGLELLAYFRNRAPLDDSGMPKDRFSAEMPDATLATLKIQPSEPRDSAVYFCASGFSILSLNYEQYFGPGTRLTVT.

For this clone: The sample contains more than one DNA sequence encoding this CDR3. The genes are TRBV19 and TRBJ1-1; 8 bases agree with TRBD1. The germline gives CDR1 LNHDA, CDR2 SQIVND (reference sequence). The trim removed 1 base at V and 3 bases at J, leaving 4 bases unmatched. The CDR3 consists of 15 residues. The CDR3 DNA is TGTGCCAGTAGTATAGGAACAGGGGGATACACTGAAGCTTTCTTT. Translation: CASSIGTGGYTEAFF.

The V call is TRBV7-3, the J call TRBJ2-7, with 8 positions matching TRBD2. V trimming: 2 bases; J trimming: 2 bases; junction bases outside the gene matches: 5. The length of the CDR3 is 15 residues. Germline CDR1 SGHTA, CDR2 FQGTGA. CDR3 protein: CASSLASGFTYEQYF. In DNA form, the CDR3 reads TGTGCCAGCAGCTTAGCTAGCGGGTTTACCTACGAGCAGTACTTC.

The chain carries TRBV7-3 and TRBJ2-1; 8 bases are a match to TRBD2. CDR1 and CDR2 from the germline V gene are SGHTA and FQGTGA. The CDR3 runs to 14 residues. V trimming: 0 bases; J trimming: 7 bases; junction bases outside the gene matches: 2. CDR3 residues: CASSLTGGVNEQFF. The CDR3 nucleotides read TGTGCCAGCAGCTTAACCGGGGGGGTGAATGAGCAGTTCTTC.

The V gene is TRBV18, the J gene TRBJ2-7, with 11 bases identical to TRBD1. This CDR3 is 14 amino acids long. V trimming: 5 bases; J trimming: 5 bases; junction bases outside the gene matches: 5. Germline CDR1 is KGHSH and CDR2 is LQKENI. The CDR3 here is CASSERTGGNEQYF. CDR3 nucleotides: TGTGCCAGCTCAGAAAGGACAGGGGGCAACGAGCAGTACTTC.

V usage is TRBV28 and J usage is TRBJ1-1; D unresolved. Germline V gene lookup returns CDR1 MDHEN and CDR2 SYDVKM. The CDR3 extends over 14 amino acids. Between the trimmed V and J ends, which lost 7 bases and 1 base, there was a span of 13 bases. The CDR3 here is CASKAPGPNTEAFF. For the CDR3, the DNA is TGTGCCAGCAAGGCGCCAGGCCCGAACACTGAAGCTTTCTTT. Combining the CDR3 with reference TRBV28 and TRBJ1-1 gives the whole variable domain DVKVTQSSRYLVKRTGEKVFLECVQDMDHENMFWYRQDPGLGLRLIYFSYDVKMKEKGDIPEGYSVSREKKERFSLILESASTNQTSMYLCASKAPGPNTEAFFGQGTRLTVV.

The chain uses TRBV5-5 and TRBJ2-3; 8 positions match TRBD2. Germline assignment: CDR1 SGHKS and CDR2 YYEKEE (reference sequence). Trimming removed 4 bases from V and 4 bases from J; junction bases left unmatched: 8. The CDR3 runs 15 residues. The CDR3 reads CASSRRGGFADTQYF. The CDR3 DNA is TGTGCCAGCAGCCGACGGGGGGGATTTGCAGATACGCAGTATTTT.

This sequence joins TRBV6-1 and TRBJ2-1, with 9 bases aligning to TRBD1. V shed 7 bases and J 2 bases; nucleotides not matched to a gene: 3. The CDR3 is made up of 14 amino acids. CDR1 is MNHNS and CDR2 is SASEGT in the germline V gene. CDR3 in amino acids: CASTRQGAYNEQFF. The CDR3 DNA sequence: TGTGCCAGCACACGACAGGGGGCCTACAATGAGCAGTTCTTC.

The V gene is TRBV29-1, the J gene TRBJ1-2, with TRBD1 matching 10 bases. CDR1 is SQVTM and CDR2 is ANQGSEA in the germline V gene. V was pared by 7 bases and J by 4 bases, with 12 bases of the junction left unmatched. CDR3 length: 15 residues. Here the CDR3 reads CSASPGTGVLYGYTF. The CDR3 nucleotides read TGCAGCGCCAGTCCCGGGACAGGGGTCCTCTATGGCTACACCTTC. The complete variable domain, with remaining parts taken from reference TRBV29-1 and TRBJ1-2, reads SAVISQKPSRDICQRGTSLTIQCQVDSQVTMMFWYRQQPGQSLTLIATANQGSEATYESGFVIDKFPISRPNLTFSTLTVSNMSPEDSSIYLCSASPGTGVLYGYTFGSGTRLTVV.

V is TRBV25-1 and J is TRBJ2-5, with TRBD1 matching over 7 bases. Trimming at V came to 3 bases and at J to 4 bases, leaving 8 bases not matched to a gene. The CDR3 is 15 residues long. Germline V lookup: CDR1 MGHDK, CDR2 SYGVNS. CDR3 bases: TGTGCCAGCAGTGAGGGGTACCGGGACAGAGAGACCCAGTACTTC. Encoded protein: CASSEGYRDRETQYF. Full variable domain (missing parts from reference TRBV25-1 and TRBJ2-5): EADIYQTPRYLVIGTGKKITLECSQTMGHDKMYWYQQDPGMELHLIHYSYGVNSTEKGDLSSESTVSRIRTEHFPLTLESARPSHTSQYLCASSEGYRDRETQYFGPGTRLLVL.

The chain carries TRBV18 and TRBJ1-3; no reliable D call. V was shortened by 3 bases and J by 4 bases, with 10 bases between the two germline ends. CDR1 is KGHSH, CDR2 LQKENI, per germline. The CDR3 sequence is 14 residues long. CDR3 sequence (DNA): TGTGCCAGCTCACCGTACGGTATAGGAAACACCATATATTTT. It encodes CASSPYGIGNTIYF.

The CDR3, as DNA: TGTGCCAGCAGCTTAACGGTAGGGGGACCTTTCGAAGCTTTCTTT. Its protein is CASSLTVGGPFEAFF. The gene calls are TRBV7-3 and TRBJ1-1; weak D call: TRBD1 (6 bases). This CDR3 is built from 15 residues. Trimming shortened V by 0 bases and J by 8 bases, and 16 bases separated the two germline ends. CDR1 is SGHTA, CDR2 FQGTGA, per germline.

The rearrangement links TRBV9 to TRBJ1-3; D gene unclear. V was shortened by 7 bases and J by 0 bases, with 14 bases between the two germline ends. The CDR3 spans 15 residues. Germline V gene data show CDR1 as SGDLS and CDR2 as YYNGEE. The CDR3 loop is CASPARGGSGNTIYF. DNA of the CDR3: TGTGCCAGCCCCGCCCGGGGAGGCTCTGGAAACACCATATATTTT.

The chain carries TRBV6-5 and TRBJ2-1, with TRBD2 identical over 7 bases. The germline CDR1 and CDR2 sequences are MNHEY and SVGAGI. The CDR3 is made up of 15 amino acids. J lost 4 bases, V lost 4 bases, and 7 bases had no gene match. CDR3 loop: CASSLGGGGYNEQFF. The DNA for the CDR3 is TGTGCCAGCAGTTTGGGCGGGGGAGGGTACAATGAGCAGTTCTTC.

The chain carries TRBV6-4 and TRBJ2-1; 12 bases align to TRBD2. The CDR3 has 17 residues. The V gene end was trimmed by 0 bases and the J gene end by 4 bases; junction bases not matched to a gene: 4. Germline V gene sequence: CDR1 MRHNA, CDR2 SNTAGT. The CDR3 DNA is TGTGCCAGCAGTGACTCCGCTAGCGGGGGGGGATACAATGAGCAGTTCTTC. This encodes CASSDSASGGGYNEQFF.

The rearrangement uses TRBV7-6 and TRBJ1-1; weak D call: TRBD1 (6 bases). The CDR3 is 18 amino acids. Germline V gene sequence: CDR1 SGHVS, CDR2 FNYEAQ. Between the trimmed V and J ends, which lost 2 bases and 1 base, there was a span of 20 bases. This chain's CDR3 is CASSLPNRATNRNTEAFF. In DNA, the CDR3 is TGTGCCAGCAGCTTACCGAACAGGGCCACCAACCGGAACACTGAAGCTTTCTTT.

The CDR3 DNA reads as TGTGCCAGCAGTGACTCTGACAGGGGGCCCCAGGAAGAGAGCAATCAGCCCCAGCATTTT. This encodes CASSDSDRGPQEESNQPQHF. This rearrangement joins TRBV6-4 to TRBJ1-5; 10 bases map to TRBD1. CDR1 is MRHNA, CDR2 SNTAGT, per germline. The CDR3 runs 20 residues. J gave up 1 base and V 0 bases, and 12 bases lay outside the gene matches.

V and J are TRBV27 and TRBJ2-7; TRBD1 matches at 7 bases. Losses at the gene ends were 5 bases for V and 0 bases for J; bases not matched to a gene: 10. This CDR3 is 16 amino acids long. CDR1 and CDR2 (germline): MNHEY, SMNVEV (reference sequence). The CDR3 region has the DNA TGTGCCAGCAGTGCGGAACAGGGGCGAGTCTCCTACGAGCAGTACTTC. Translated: CASSAEQGRVSYEQYF.

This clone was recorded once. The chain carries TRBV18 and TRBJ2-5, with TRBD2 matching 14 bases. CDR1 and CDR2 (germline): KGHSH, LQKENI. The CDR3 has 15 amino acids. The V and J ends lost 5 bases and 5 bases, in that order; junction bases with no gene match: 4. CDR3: CASSRTSGGMETQYF. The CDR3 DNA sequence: TGTGCCAGCTCAAGGACTAGCGGGGGGATGGAGACCCAGTACTTC.

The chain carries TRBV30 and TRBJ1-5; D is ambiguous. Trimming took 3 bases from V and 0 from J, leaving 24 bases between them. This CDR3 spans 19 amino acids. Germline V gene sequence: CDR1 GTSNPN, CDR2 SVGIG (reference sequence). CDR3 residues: CAWSFRTMGTRVSNQPQHF. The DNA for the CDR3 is TGTGCCTGGAGCTTTAGGACGATGGGTACGAGGGTTAGCAATCAGCCCCAGCATTTT.

For the CDR3, the DNA is TGCGCCATTGGGACTAGCGAGTACAATGAGCAGTTCTTC. Its translation: CAIGTSEYNEQFF. The V call is TRBV23-1, the J call TRBJ2-1; 10 nucleotides line up with TRBD2. TRBV23-1 is an ORF, and what it does is uncertain. Trimming at V came to 10 bases and at J to 4 bases, leaving 4 bases not matched to a gene. This CDR3 is 13 amino acids long.

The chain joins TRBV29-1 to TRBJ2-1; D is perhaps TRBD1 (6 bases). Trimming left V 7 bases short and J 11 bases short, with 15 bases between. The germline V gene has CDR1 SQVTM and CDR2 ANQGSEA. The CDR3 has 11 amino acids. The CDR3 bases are TGCAGCGGGTTGACAGGCGAAAAGCAGTTCTTC. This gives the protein CSGLTGEKQFF.

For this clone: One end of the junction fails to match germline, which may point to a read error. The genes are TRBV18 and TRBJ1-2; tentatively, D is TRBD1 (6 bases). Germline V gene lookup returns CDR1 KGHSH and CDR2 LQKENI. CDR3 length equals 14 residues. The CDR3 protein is CASSPQGDNYGYTF. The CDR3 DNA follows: TGTGCCAGCTCGCCACAGGGAGACAACTATGGCTACACCTTC.

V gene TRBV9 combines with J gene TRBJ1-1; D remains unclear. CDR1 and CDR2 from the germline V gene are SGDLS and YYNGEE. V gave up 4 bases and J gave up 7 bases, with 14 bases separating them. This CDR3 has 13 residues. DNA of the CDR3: TGTGCCAGCAGCCCCGCGGGGTGGGGTGAAGCTTTCTTT. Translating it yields CASSPAGWGEAFF.

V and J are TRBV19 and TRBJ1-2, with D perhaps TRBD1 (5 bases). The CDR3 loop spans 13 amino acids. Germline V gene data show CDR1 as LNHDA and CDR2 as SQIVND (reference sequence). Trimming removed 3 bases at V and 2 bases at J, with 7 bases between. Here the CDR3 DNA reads TGTGCCAGTAGTATGGACACAAACTATGGCTACACCTTC. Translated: CASSMDTNYGYTF.

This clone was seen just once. The CDR3 DNA sequence: TGTGCCTGGGACAGGGTGGAAACTGAAGCTTTCTTT. Translating gives CAWDRVETEAFF. The chain is built from TRBV30 and TRBJ1-1; 7 nucleotides agree with TRBD1. The CDR3 spans 12 residues. The V and J ends lost 5 bases and 5 bases, in that order; junction bases with no gene match: 5. Germline CDR1 and CDR2: GTSNPN and SVGIG (reference sequence).